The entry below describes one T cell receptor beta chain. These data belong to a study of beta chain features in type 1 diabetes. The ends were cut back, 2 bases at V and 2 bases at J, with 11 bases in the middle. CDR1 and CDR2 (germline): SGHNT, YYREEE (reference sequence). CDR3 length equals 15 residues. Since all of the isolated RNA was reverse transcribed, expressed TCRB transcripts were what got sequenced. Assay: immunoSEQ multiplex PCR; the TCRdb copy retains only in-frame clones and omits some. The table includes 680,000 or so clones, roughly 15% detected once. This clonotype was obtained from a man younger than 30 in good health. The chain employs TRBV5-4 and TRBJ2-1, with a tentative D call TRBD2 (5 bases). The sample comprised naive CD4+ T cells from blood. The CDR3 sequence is CASSFELEAYNEQFF. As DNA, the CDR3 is TGTGCCAGCAGCTTCGAACTAGAGGCCTACAATGAGCAGTTCTTC.